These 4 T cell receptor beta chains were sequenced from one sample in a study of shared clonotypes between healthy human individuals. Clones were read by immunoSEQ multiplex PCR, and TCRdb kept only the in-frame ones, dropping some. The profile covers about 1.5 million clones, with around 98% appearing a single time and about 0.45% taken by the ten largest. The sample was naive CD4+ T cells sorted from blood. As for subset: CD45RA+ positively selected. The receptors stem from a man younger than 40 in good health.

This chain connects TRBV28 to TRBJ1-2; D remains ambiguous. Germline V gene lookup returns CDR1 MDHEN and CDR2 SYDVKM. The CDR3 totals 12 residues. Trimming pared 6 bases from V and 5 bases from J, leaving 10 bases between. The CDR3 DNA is TGTGCCAGCAGCCATCGGAGATATGGCTACACCTTC. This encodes CASSHRRYGYTF.

The CDR3 DNA sequence: TGCGCCAGCAGCCAAGATCGCAGGCCGAACACCATATATTTT. Residues: CASSQDRRPNTIYF. The chain joins TRBV4-3 to TRBJ1-3, with D uncertain. Germline V CDR1 and CDR2: LGHNA, YSLEER. The V end was cut by 0 bases, the J end by 7 bases, with 10 bases between. CDR3 size: 14 residues.

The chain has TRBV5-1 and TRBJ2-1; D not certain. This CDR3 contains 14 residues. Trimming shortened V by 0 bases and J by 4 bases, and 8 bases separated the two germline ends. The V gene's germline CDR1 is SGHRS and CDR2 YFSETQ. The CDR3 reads CASSLENPYNEQFF. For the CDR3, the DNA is TGCGCCAGCAGCTTGGAGAACCCTTACAATGAGCAGTTCTTC.

The CDR3 region is CASSEWRDGRTDTQYF. The CDR3 DNA reads as TGTGCCAGCAGTGAATGGAGAGACGGTCGCACAGATACGCAGTATTTT. The V gene is TRBV25-1, the J gene TRBJ2-3, with D uncertain. V dropped 1 base and J dropped 1 base, with 12 bases sitting between them. Germline V gene sequence: CDR1 MGHDK, CDR2 SYGVNS. The CDR3 totals 16 residues.